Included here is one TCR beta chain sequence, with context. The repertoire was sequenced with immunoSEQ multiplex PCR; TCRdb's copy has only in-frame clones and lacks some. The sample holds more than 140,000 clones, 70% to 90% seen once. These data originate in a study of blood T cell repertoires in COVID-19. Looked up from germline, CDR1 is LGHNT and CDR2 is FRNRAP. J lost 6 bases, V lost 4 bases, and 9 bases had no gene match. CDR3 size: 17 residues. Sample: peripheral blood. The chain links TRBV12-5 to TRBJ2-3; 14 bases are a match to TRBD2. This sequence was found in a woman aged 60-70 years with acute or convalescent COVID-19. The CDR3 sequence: CASGSGTSGGQTDTQYF. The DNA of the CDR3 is TGTGCTAGTGGTTCCGGGACTAGCGGGGGTCAGACGGATACGCAGTATTTT.